A selection of T cell receptor beta chains follows, all from one sample in a study of blood T cell repertoires in COVID-19. TCRdb's copy holds only in-frame clones and misses some; the assay was immunoSEQ multiplex PCR. Of under 150,000 clones listed, around four fifths are singletons. The sequenced sample was PBMCs or T cells enriched from blood (not recorded which). Receptors were obtained from a man aged 25 to 45 who had recovered from COVID-19. The CDR3 runs from the conserved cysteine through the conserved F or W. The D gene is left open where the match is weak. Clone size is given for some rows only: seen once, a few or many times, or a class if the clone is expanded.

cdr3_aa cdr3_nt clone_size v_call d_call j_call
CASSAGSNQPQHF TGTGCCAGCAGTGCTGGCTCGAATCAGCCCCAGCATTTT . TRBV2 . TRBJ1-5
CASSIYPDRTAEQYF TGTGCCAGTAGTATATACCCAGACAGGACTGCCGAGCAGTACTTC . TRBV19 . TRBJ2-7
CASSQGGLAGVTDTQYF TGCGCCAGCAGCCAAGGAGGGCTAGCGGGAGTGACAGATACGCAGTATTTT . TRBV4-1 TRBD2 TRBJ2-3
CASSYVRGSDEKLFF TGTGCCAGCAGTTACGTCAGGGGGTCGGATGAAAAACTGTTTTTT . TRBV2 TRBD1 TRBJ1-4
CASSVQQGRNEQFF TGTGCCAGCAGTGTGCAACAGGGTAGGAATGAGCAGTTCTTC . TRBV2 . TRBJ2-1
CASSYRTDYGYTF TGTGCCAGCAGTTATCGTACGGACTATGGCTACACCTTC . TRBV6-5 . TRBJ1-2
CASSSAERGGGETQYF TGTGCCAGCAGTTCAGCCGAGCGGGGGGGCGGGGAGACCCAGTACTTC . TRBV6-5 TRBD2 TRBJ2-5
CASSLTGDYTF TGCGCCAGCAGCTTAACGGGAGACTACACCTTC . TRBV5-1 . TRBJ1-2
CASGGDSGVF TGTGCCAGCGGGGGGGATTCAGGTGTCTTC . TRBV2 TRBD2 TRBJ2-1
CASREQGFSGANVLTF TGTGCCAGTAGAGAACAGGGTTTTAGTGGGGCCAACGTCCTGACTTTC few TRBV19 . TRBJ2-6
CATSALIGQFGNTIYF TGTGCCACCAGCGCACTAATCGGACAGTTCGGGAACACCATATATTTT . TRBV15 . TRBJ1-3
CASSRRGAGNTIYF TGTGCCAGCAGCCGACGCGGGGCTGGAAACACCATATATTTT . TRBV7-8 . TRBJ1-3
CASSSQGGDTGELFF TGTGCCAGCAGTTCTCAGGGAGGGGACACCGGGGAGCTGTTTTTT . TRBV6-6 TRBD2 TRBJ2-2
CASSEAGTGDYEQYF TGTGCCAGCAGTGAAGCTGGGACAGGCGACTACGAGCAGTACTTC . TRBV2 TRBD1 TRBJ2-7
CASSDGQGGGYTF TGCGCCAGCAGTGATGGTCAGGGGGGAGGCTACACCTTC few TRBV10-1 TRBD1 TRBJ1-2
CASSSRGFSTEAFF TGCGCCAGCAGCTCCAGGGGGTTCAGCACTGAAGCTTTCTTT . TRBV5-1 TRBD1 TRBJ1-1
CASRLKGGITPQHF TGTGCCAGCAGGCTTAAGGGGGGGATCACGCCCCAGCATTTT . TRBV6-6 . TRBJ1-5
CASSLGTSGSYEQYF TGTGCCAGCAGCTTAGGTACTAGCGGATCCTACGAGCAGTACTTC . TRBV11-2 TRBD2 TRBJ2-7
CASSTRAGGVNEQFF TGTGCTAGCAGCACACGGGCGGGGGGCGTCAATGAGCAGTTCTTC few TRBV7-7 TRBD2 TRBJ2-1
CASSLGQGNTEAFF TGTGCCAGTAGTCTCGGACAGGGGAACACTGAAGCTTTCTTT . TRBV19 TRBD1 TRBJ1-1
CASSKPNRDEQYF TGTGCCAGCAGCAAACCAAACAGGGACGAGCAGTACTTC few TRBV21-1 . TRBJ2-7
CASSFRTGDGDEQYF TGTGCCAGCAGCTTTAGGACAGGGGACGGCGACGAGCAGTACTTC . TRBV7-9 TRBD1 TRBJ2-7
CASSPWGPGTDTQYF TGTGCCAGCTCACCATGGGGGCCCGGCACAGATACGCAGTATTTT . TRBV18 . TRBJ2-3
CASSQEETVWSSYNEQFF TGCGCCAGCAGCCAAGAAGAGACGGTGTGGAGCTCCTACAATGAGCAGTTCTTC . TRBV4-1 . TRBJ2-1
CSVRRLASTDTQYF TGCAGCGTTAGACGACTGGCTAGCACAGATACGCAGTATTTT . TRBV29-1 . TRBJ2-3
CASSPPGGHVAEAFF TGTGCCAGCAGCCCCCCGGGGGGGCATGTCGCTGAAGCTTTCTTT . TRBV7-9 . TRBJ1-1
CASSADRGHTEAFF TGTGCCAGCAGTGCAGACAGGGGGCACACTGAAGCTTTCTTT . TRBV25-1 TRBD1 TRBJ1-1
CASSLGLATIETQYF TGTGCCAGCAGCTTAGGGCTAGCGACGATAGAGACCCAGTACTTC . TRBV11-2 . TRBJ2-5
CASKLTGGENNSPLHF TGTGCCAGCAAACTGACAGGGGGAGAAAATAATTCACCCCTCCACTTT . TRBV2 TRBD1 TRBJ1-6
CASSQEGRGTEAFF TGTGCCAGCAGCCAAGAGGGCAGGGGCACTGAAGCTTTCTTT . TRBV3-1/TRBV3-2 . TRBJ1-1
CASSLGSLVTGGNEKLFF TGTGCCAGCAGCTTAGGGTCACTGGTCACTGGGGGGAATGAAAAACTGTTTTTT . TRBV7-9 . TRBJ1-4
CASIMSPTNTEAFF TGTGCCAGCATTATGTCCCCCACAAACACTGAAGCTTTCTTT once TRBV2 . TRBJ1-1
CAIAMDTIYF TGTGCCATCGCGATGGACACCATATATTTT . TRBV7-9 . TRBJ1-3
CASSLSGVYNSPLHF TGTGCCAGCAGCTTATCCGGGGTCTATAATTCACCCCTCCACTTT . TRBV7-9 . TRBJ1-6
CAISETGARSEAFF TGTGCCATCAGTGAGACAGGAGCTAGAAGTGAAGCTTTCTTT . TRBV10-3 . TRBJ1-1
CASSLQGQPQHF TGTGCCAGTAGTCTTCAGGGACAGCCCCAGCATTTT . TRBV19 . TRBJ1-5
CASSREQGSEAFF TGTGCCAGCAGTCGGGAACAGGGCTCGGAAGCTTTCTTT . TRBV6-5 . TRBJ1-1
CASSKGQGNQPQHF TGCGCCAGCAGCAAAGGACAGGGAAATCAGCCCCAGCATTTT . TRBV4-1 TRBD1 TRBJ1-5
CASSTQGSGNEKLFF TGTGCCAGCAGCACCCAGGGGTCGGGTAATGAAAAACTGTTTTTT once TRBV3-1/TRBV3-2 . TRBJ1-4
CASSFNRGLGTEAFF TGTGCCAGTAGTTTCAACAGGGGTTTGGGCACTGAAGCTTTCTTT . TRBV19 TRBD1 TRBJ1-1
CASSYDRGRNQPQHF TGTGCCAGCAGCTACGACAGGGGGCGAAATCAGCCCCAGCATTTT . TRBV6-5 TRBD1 TRBJ1-5
CASSPHTSAGELFF TGTGCCAGCAGTCCGCACACAAGCGCCGGGGAGCTGTTTTTT . TRBV6-1 . TRBJ2-2
CASSQPLTRTGFNEQFF TGTGCCAGCAGCCAACCCCTCACGAGGACAGGGTTCAATGAGCAGTTCTTC once TRBV5-6 TRBD1 TRBJ2-1
CASSLRQGGSPQHF TGTGCCAGCAGCCTCAGACAGGGGGGTAGCCCCCAGCATTTT . TRBV28 TRBD1 TRBJ1-5
CASSLGGSGYTF TGCGCCAGCAGCTTGGGCGGTAGTGGCTACACCTTC . TRBV5-1 . TRBJ1-2
CARSSPGSYNEQFF TGTGCCAGAAGCTCCCCAGGGTCCTACAATGAGCAGTTCTTC . TRBV5-3 . TRBJ2-1
CASSRRWNTEAFF TGCGCCAGCAGTCGTCGGTGGAACACTGAAGCTTTCTTT once TRBV23-1 . TRBJ1-1
CASSEARLMNTEAFF TGTGCCAGCAGTGAGGCCAGGCTCATGAACACTGAAGCTTTCTTT . TRBV2 . TRBJ1-1